The TCR beta chain described here comes from a study of shared clonotypes between healthy human individuals. Germline loops: CDR1 ENHRY, CDR2 SYGVKD. The CDR3 runs 17 residues. J lost 0 bases, V lost 3 bases, and 6 bases had no gene match. CD45RO-negative, CCR7-positively selected cells formed the naive CD8 fraction, excluding terminally differentiated effector memory CD45RA+ cells. The method was immunoSEQ multiplex PCR; TCRdb's version includes in-frame clones alone and lacks a portion of them. The sample contains 1.5 million to 2.5 million clones, about 95% of which appear only once. This receptor was obtained from a young man in good health. The V gene is TRBV10-3, the J gene TRBJ2-1, with 9 bases matching TRBD2. The sample was naive CD8+ T cells sorted from blood. For the CDR3, the DNA is TGTGCCATCAGTGATATTATAGCGGGGGACTCCTACAATGAGCAGTTCTTC. Its translation: CAISDIIAGDSYNEQFF.